The 22 T cell receptor beta chains below all came from one sample that was sequenced in a study of lymphopenia after photon versus proton radiotherapy. Data came from immunoSEQ multiplex PCR; TCRdb stores just in-frame clones and leaves some out. Seen here are 25,000 to 30,000 clones, 81% observed once, and the top ten hold roughly a third. This sample comprised peripheral blood, obtained from a patient treated with photon-based radiotherapy. All receptors derive from a man aged 45-65 years with gastric cancer.

The chain links TRBV19 to TRBJ1-2; a weak D match, TRBD1 (5 bases). The CDR3 has 19 amino acids. V lost 3 bases and J 4 bases, leaving 27 bases between the germline ends. CDR1 is LNHDA and CDR2 is SQIVND in the germline V gene (reference sequence). The CDR3 DNA follows: TGTGCCAGTAGTATTATGACAGCCCAAGACTATCTAGATTTCTATGGCTACACCTTC. Its protein product is CASSIMTAQDYLDFYGYTF.

This clone was recorded a few times. The chain combines TRBV5-1 with TRBJ2-5, with D unclear. V lost 4 bases, J lost 5 bases, and 9 bases lay in between. The CDR3 spans 12 residues. CDR1 and CDR2 (germline): SGHRS, YFSETQ. The CDR3 sequence: CASSRSGETQYF. CDR3 bases: TGCGCCAGCAGCCGATCGGGCGAGACCCAGTACTTC.

This CDR3 is CASSLWSSGGADTQYF. The CDR3 bases are TGTGCCAGCAGCCTCTGGAGTAGCGGGGGGGCGGATACGCAGTATTTT. The chain links TRBV7-8 to TRBJ2-3; TRBD2 matches 11 bases. J was trimmed by 6 bases and V by 5 bases; bases with no gene match: 10. The CDR3 is made up of 16 amino acids. Germline values: CDR1 SGHVS, CDR2 FQNEAQ.

The sample holds a few counts of this clone. V gene TRBV10-1 combines with J gene TRBJ2-3; tentatively, D is TRBD1 (5 bases). This CDR3 spans 16 amino acids. The V and J ends lost 9 bases and 6 bases respectively, with 25 bases between them. The germline V gene encodes CDR1 WNHNN and CDR2 SYGVQD (reference sequence). This chain's CDR3 is CARRSRTNKKWDTQYF. CDR3 bases: TGCGCCAGGCGATCTAGGACAAATAAAAAATGGGATACGCAGTATTTT.

The chain joins TRBV7-3 to TRBJ2-2; D gene unclear. Germline lookup yields CDR1 SGHTA and CDR2 FQGTGA. The length of the CDR3 is 13 residues. With 0 bases removed from V and 4 bases from J, the gap between germline ends came to 3 bases. The CDR3 region is CASSLTPTGELFF. CDR3 DNA: TGTGCCAGCAGCTTAACTCCCACCGGGGAGCTGTTTTTT.

The chain couples TRBV7-9 to TRBJ2-7, with 9 positions matching TRBD2. The J segment lost 2 bases and the V segment lost 7 bases, leaving 9 bases of the junction unmatched. The CDR3 extends over 15 amino acids. CDR1 and CDR2 from the germline V gene are SEHNR and FQNEAQ (reference sequence). The CDR3 sequence is CASIFERGVTYEQYF. Here the CDR3 DNA reads TGTGCCAGCATTTTTGAGCGGGGGGTCACCTACGAGCAGTACTTC.

The chain combines TRBV2 with TRBJ1-2, with TRBD1 identical over 11 bases. The CDR3 spans 16 residues. Germline V CDR1 and CDR2: SNHLY, FYNNEI. The ends lost 10 bases at V and 1 base at J; junction bases unmatched: 11. The CDR3 loop reads CANPGTGGSLNYGYTF. CDR3 nucleotide sequence: TGTGCCAACCCCGGGACAGGGGGTTCCCTTAACTATGGCTACACCTTC.

This clone was picked up a small number of times. V gene TRBV7-2 combines with J gene TRBJ1-4; 7 bases are a match to TRBD1. The V gene's germline CDR1 is SGHTA and CDR2 FQGNSA. J lost 8 bases, V lost 5 bases, and 8 bases had no gene match. The CDR3 totals 14 residues. The CDR3 DNA follows: TGTGCCAGCAGCAGGAGTGAGGGGGCGGAAAAACTGTTTTTT. Amino acid sequence: CASSRSEGAEKLFF.

The chain uses TRBV18 and TRBJ2-7; D remains unclear. The V and J ends lost 5 bases and 1 base respectively, with 12 bases between them. Germline-derived CDR1 and CDR2 are KGHSH and LQKENI. CDR3 length equals 14 residues. CDR3 DNA: TGTGCCAGCTCAAAAACCACACAGTCCTACGAGCAGTACTTC. Translated, it gives CASSKTTQSYEQYF.

V and J are TRBV11-2 and TRBJ2-2, with D possibly TRBD1 on 5 matching bases. CDR3 length equals 15 residues. Between the trimmed V and J ends, which lost 6 bases and 3 bases, there was a span of 14 bases. The germline V gene encodes CDR1 SGHAT and CDR2 FQNNGV. Here the CDR3 DNA reads TGTGCCAGCAGAGAAAGACCAGGGCACACCGGGGAGCTGTTTTTT. As protein: CASRERPGHTGELFF. The entire variable domain, with the rest obtained from reference TRBV11-2 and TRBJ2-2, is as follows: EAGVAQSPRYKIIEKRQSVAFWCNPISGHATLYWYQQILGQGPKLLIQFQNNGVVDDSQLPKDRFSAERLKGVDSTLKIQPAKLEDSAVYLCASRERPGHTGELFFGEGSRLTVL.

The V gene is TRBV5-1, the J gene TRBJ2-4; 13 bases agree with TRBD2. The CDR3 runs to 14 residues. Trimming removed 4 bases from V and 8 bases from J; junction bases left unmatched: 3. The germline V gene encodes CDR1 SGHRS and CDR2 YFSETQ. The chain's CDR3 is CASSLGTSGDIQYF. In DNA, the CDR3 is TGCGCCAGCAGCCTAGGGACTAGCGGGGACATTCAGTACTTC.

The rearrangement joins TRBV19 to TRBJ2-1; TRBD1 matches at 7 bases. Trimming took 5 bases from V and 9 from J; bases not matched to a gene: 10. This CDR3 region has 14 residues. Germline V gene data show CDR1 as LNHDA and CDR2 as SQIVND (reference sequence). The CDR3 loop is CASSRLGGSGEQFF. CDR3 DNA sequence: TGTGCCAGTAGTCGATTAGGGGGCTCAGGTGAGCAGTTCTTC. The full variable domain, in which reference TRBV19 and TRBJ2-1 provide the parts outside the CDR3, is DGGITQSPKYLFRKEGQNVTLSCEQNLNHDAMYWYRQDPGQGLRLIYYSQIVNDFQKGDIAEGYSVSREKKESFPLTVTSAQKNPTAFYLCASSRLGGSGEQFFGPGTRLTVL.

This chain links TRBV5-4 with TRBJ2-6; the D call may be TRBD1 or TRBD2 (5 bases each). The CDR3 consists of 17 residues. CDR1 and CDR2 from the germline V gene are SGHNT and YYREEE (reference sequence). The V end lost 3 bases, the J end lost 0 bases, and 13 bases lay between the germline ends. Written as DNA, the CDR3 is TGTGCCAGCAGCTGGGGGTCCGGGCCCTCTGGGGCCAACGTCCTGACTTTC. Translating gives CASSWGSGPSGANVLTF.

The genes are TRBV6-1 and TRBJ2-7; maybe TRBD2 (6 bases). The CDR3 is 12 residues long. V was clipped by 7 bases and J by 4 bases, with 11 bases between them. The V gene's germline CDR1 is MNHNS and CDR2 SASEGT. The CDR3 region has the DNA TGTGCCAGCAAGGAGGGGTTTTACGAGCAGTACGTC. Translation gives CASKEGFYEQYV.

The chain links TRBV4-3 to TRBJ1-2; 9 bases are a match to TRBD1. V gave up 1 base and J gave up 8 bases; unmatched junction bases: 11. The germline gives CDR1 LGHNA, CDR2 YSLEER. The CDR3 loop spans 16 amino acids. CDR3 bases: TGCGCCAGCAGCCAAGTCTCGGGACAGGGTACGGGGGGCTACACCTTC. Translated: CASSQVSGQGTGGYTF.

By sample share, this clone is medium-sized. The chain uses TRBV4-1 and TRBJ1-1; 8 bases are shared with TRBD1. J was trimmed by 4 bases and V by 1 base; bases with no gene match: 5. The CDR3 has 15 residues. Germline loops: CDR1 MGHRA, CDR2 YSYEKL. The CDR3 loop reads CASSQGTGSGTEAFF. The CDR3 region has the DNA TGCGCCAGCAGCCAAGGGACAGGGTCGGGCACTGAAGCTTTCTTT.

The chain joins TRBV6-5 to TRBJ2-3, with D hard to call. V lost 0 bases to trimming and J lost 6 bases, with 4 bases between them. Germline V gives CDR1 MNHEY, CDR2 SVGAGI. CDR3 length: 12 residues. The chain's CDR3 is CASSYSGDTQYF. As DNA, the CDR3 is TGTGCCAGCAGTTACTCAGGGGATACGCAGTATTTT.

In its sample, this clone was seen once. The chain carries TRBV9 and TRBJ2-3, with TRBD2 identical over 8 bases. Trimming at V came to 3 bases and at J to 4 bases, leaving 13 bases not matched to a gene. Per germline, CDR1 SGDLS and CDR2 YYNGEE. CDR3 length: 17 amino acids. The CDR3, as DNA: TGTGCCAGCAGCGACCCCAACCCCGGACTAGCTGCAGATACGCAGTATTTT. It yields the protein CASSDPNPGLAADTQYF.

This chain connects TRBV4-1 to TRBJ1-4; D remains unclear. The CDR3 consists of 12 residues. Trimming cost V 3 bases and J 4 bases, with 3 bases left between them. In germline, CDR1 is MGHRA, CDR2 YSYEKL. This CDR3 reads CASSQVNEKLFF. The DNA for the CDR3 is TGCGCCAGCAGCCAGGTTAATGAAAAACTGTTTTTT.

The table lists this clone with a few counts. The gene calls are TRBV14 and TRBJ1-5; no reliable D call. The CDR3 is 14 residues long. The V gene lost 1 base and the J gene lost 5 bases, with 9 bases spanning the gap. Germline V gene data show CDR1 as SGHDN and CDR2 as FVKESK. DNA of the CDR3: TGTGCCAGCAGCCAAGGTCCTGGCTATCAGCCCCAGCATTTT. Translation gives CASSQGPGYQPQHF.

This clone was seen only a few times. The rearrangement links TRBV9 to TRBJ2-2; the match to TRBD2 covers 12 bases. V shed 4 bases and J 0 bases; nucleotides not matched to a gene: 4. CDR1 and CDR2 from the germline V gene are SGDLS and YYNGEE. CDR3 size: 17 residues. CDR3 coding DNA: TGTGCCAGCAGCCCTACTAGCGGGGGGCCGAACACCGGGGAGCTGTTTTTT. Translated, it gives CASSPTSGGPNTGELFF.

The chain has TRBV21-1 and TRBJ1-5; the D call TRBD1 from the table was never checked on the DNA. TRBV21-1 is a pseudogene locus. The CDR3 extends over 21 amino acids. This chain's CDR3 is CASRKTLPGQGVNGGNQPQHF. The CDR3 nucleotides read TGTGCCAGCAGGAAAACACTTCCGGGACAGGGGGTAAATGGCGGCAATCAGCCCCAGCATTTT.